This T cell receptor beta chain appears in the sequencing data of a study of T cell clones after liver transplantation. Study-level findings and limits: Post-transplant time points were not standardized, so conclusions are preliminary.

Sequencing was performed with immunoSEQ multiplex PCR; in TCRdb, only in-frame clones are kept and a portion is missing. The data hold approximately 51,000 clones, with about 90% observed a single time. V lost 6 bases to trimming and J lost 2 bases, with 8 bases between them. The CDR3 spans 12 residues. Germline-derived CDR1 and CDR2 are MNHEY and SVGAGI. In its sample, this clone was seen once. What it binds is not known. The sample carries other DNA sequences with the same CDR3. The sample in question was CD8+ T cells from blood, obtained 12 months after liver transplant. The receptor was isolated from a human patient who received a liver transplant. A share of the T cells may be of graft donor origin. The chain has TRBV6-5 and TRBJ2-7; no firm D call. In nucleotides, the CDR3 is TGTGCCAGCAGCCCGGCCCCCTACGAGCAGTACTTC. Translated, it gives CASSPAPYEQYF.